These T cell receptor beta chains were read from a single sample in a study of technical replicates of blood from a few donors. Some clones are missing from TCRdb's copy, which holds only in-frame ones; the method was immunoSEQ multiplex PCR. The table includes tens of thousands of clones, about 96% detected once. Sequenced material: T cells isolated from PBMCs. The receptors derive from a human donor in good health. Each CDR3 is given with its conserved first and last residue. The order of the fields is V gene, J gene, clone size, D gene, CDR3 DNA, CDR3 protein. The D gene is left open where the match is weak. A row's size may be missing; if present it is once, few, many or a size class.

TRBV7-9	TRBJ2-7	-	-	TGTGCCAGCAGCTCAGAAGACGAGCAGTACTTC	CASSSEDEQYF
TRBV9	TRBJ1-2	-	TRBD1	TGTGCCAGCAGCGTAGTCGGGGACAGGGTATGCTATGGCTACACCTTC	CASSVVGDRVCYGYTF
TRBV5-1	TRBJ1-2	-	-	TGCGCCAGCAGCCTCGGTTCAGGTTCTAACTATGGCTACACCTTC	CASSLGSGSNYGYTF
TRBV5-6	TRBJ1-3	-	TRBD1	TGTGCCAGCAGCTTGGTGGTCTTCGGGGGACAGGCCGCGGACACCATATATTTT	CASSLVVFGGQAADTIYF
TRBV25-1	TRBJ1-2	-	TRBD1	TGTGCCAGCAGTGAATATAACCAGGGGGCGAATGGCTACACCTTC	CASSEYNQGANGYTF
TRBV28	TRBJ2-7	-	TRBD2	TGTGCCAGCAGTTTAGCCGGGACTAGGCAGTACTTC	CASSLAGTRQYF
TRBV11-2	TRBJ1-2	-	TRBD1	TGTGCCAGCAGCCCAGGGGGCTGGGGCTACACCTTC	CASSPGGWGYTF
TRBV5-4	TRBJ1-5	once	-	TGTGCCAGCAGCTTTCAGGGCGTCGGCAATCAGCCCCAGCATTTT	CASSFQGVGNQPQHF
TRBV7-2	TRBJ1-2	once	TRBD1	TGTGCCAGCAGCTTGACAGGGGGCCAGAACTATGGCTACACCTTC	CASSLTGGQNYGYTF
TRBV7-9	TRBJ1-1	-	-	TGTGCCAGCAGCTTAGGGTTCGGTCCACAGAGTTTCCCTGAAGCTTTCTTT	CASSLGFGPQSFPEAFF
TRBV6-1	TRBJ2-5	-	-	TGTGCCAGCAGATGGAGACAAGAGACCCAGTACTTC	CASRWRQETQYF
TRBV4-2	TRBJ1-6	-	TRBD1	TGTGCCAGCAGCCAACGCCAAGGGGGCAATTCACCCCTCCACTTT	CASSQRQGGNSPLHF
TRBV6-5	TRBJ1-1	-	-	TGTGCCAGCAGTTCCCGGGGGGGCTGGTATATGGCTGAAGCTTTCTTT	CASSSRGGWYMAEAFF
TRBV2	TRBJ1-2	-	TRBD1	TGTGCCAGCTGCGTGGGGACAGAAGCAACATATGGCTACACCTTC	CASCVGTEATYGYTF
TRBV5-1	TRBJ2-3	-	TRBD2	TGCGCCAGCAGCTTATACCTCGCGGGAGGCGTGACAGATACGCAGTATTTT	CASSLYLAGGVTDTQYF
TRBV29-1	TRBJ2-2	-	-	TGCAGCGCCGGACACCCGAACACCGGGGAGCTGTTTTTT	CSAGHPNTGELFF
TRBV30	TRBJ2-1	-	-	TGTGCCTGGAGTGTAGGGGTAGCGGATTACAATGAGCAGTTCTTC	CAWSVGVADYNEQFF
TRBV12-5	TRBJ2-7	-	-	TGTGCTAGTGGTTTGGTACTTGGCCGGCACAGCTCCTACGAGCAGTACTTC	CASGLVLGRHSSYEQYF
TRBV7-2	TRBJ1-5	-	-	TGTGCCAGCAGCTCCACAGGGTACAATCAGCCCCAGCATTTT	CASSSTGYNQPQHF
TRBV5-1	TRBJ2-1	-	TRBD2	TGCGCCAGCAACCTCGGGACTAGTTATAATGAGCAGTTCTTC	CASNLGTSYNEQFF
TRBV6-1	TRBJ2-1	-	TRBD2	TGTGCCAGCCGGGGGGGGGCCTCCTACAATGAGCAGTTCTTC	CASRGGASYNEQFF
TRBV28	TRBJ2-7	-	TRBD1	TGTGCCTGCCAACCGGGGGGACAGGGGGAAAGCGAGCAGTACTTC	CACQPGGQGESEQYF
TRBV5-1	TRBJ2-5	-	-	TGCGCCAGCGGCGAGACAGAAGAGACCCAGTACTTC	CASGETEETQYF
TRBV10-2	TRBJ1-1	-	TRBD1	TGCGCCACCGCCGGGACAGACCTTATGAACACTGAAGCTTTCTTT	CATAGTDLMNTEAFF
TRBV5-1	TRBJ1-1	-	TRBD1	TGCGCCAGCAGCTTAGTCACAGGGGTGAGCACTGAAGCTTTCTTT	CASSLVTGVSTEAFF
TRBV28	TRBJ2-5	-	TRBD2	TGTGCCAGCAGTGCCAATCGACTAGCGGAAGAGACCCAGTACTTC	CASSANRLAEETQYF
TRBV5-5	TRBJ1-5	once	-	TGTGCCAGCAGCTCCGACGGGTATCGCAATCAGCCCCAGCATTTT	CASSSDGYRNQPQHF
TRBV11-2	TRBJ1-2	-	-	TGTGCCAGCAGCTCTGGATTAATTCAGGGCTATGGCTACACCTTC	CASSSGLIQGYGYTF
TRBV30	TRBJ1-3	-	-	TGTGCCTGGAGTCGGGGGACTTCAGGAAACACCATATATTTT	CAWSRGTSGNTIYF
TRBV5-1	TRBJ2-7	once	-	TGCGCCAGCAGCTTTGGGGGGAGCTCCTACGAGCAGTACTTC	CASSFGGSSYEQYF
TRBV5-4	TRBJ2-7	-	TRBD1	TGTGCCAGCAGCTTGTCTCAGGGGGCGCCGCTGTTC	CASSLSQGAPLF
TRBV28	TRBJ1-5	-	-	TGTGCCAGCAGCTTGGACAGTAATCAGCCCCAGCATTTT	CASSLDSNQPQHF
TRBV6-5	TRBJ2-5	once	TRBD2	TGTGCCAGCAGTCTACTAGCGGGGGGGCCGGAGACCCAGTACTTC	CASSLLAGGPETQYF
TRBV29-1	TRBJ2-4	-	-	TGCAGCGGCCTCGAGATAGCCAAAAACATTCAGTACTTC	CSGLEIAKNIQYF
TRBV28	TRBJ2-2	-	-	TGTGCCAGCACAAACACCGGGGAGCTGTTTTTT	CASTNTGELFF
TRBV5-4	TRBJ1-2	-	-	TGTGCCAGCAGCTCCCAACAGGGAAACTATGGCTACACCTTC	CASSSQQGNYGYTF
TRBV6-1	TRBJ1-5	-	-	TGTGCCAGCAGCTCCCGGAGAGGAGGCAATCAGCCCCAGCATTTT	CASSSRRGGNQPQHF
TRBV18	TRBJ1-4	-	-	TGTGCCAGCTCCTACATCCAGGGAACTAATGAAAAACTGTTTTTT	CASSYIQGTNEKLFF
TRBV7-2	TRBJ2-7	-	TRBD1	TGTGCCAGCGCGACCAGGGGGTCGGACTCCTACGAGCAGTACTTC	CASATRGSDSYEQYF
TRBV19	TRBJ1-2	-	-	TGTGCCAGTAGTATAGATCGGGGAGGACGCTACACCTTC	CASSIDRGGRYTF
TRBV7-9	TRBJ2-1	-	TRBD2	TGTGCCAGCAGCTTAGGGCTCGGGCGGGAGGCTTACAATGAGCAGTTCTTC	CASSLGLGREAYNEQFF
TRBV2	TRBJ1-1	once	-	TGTGCCAGCCGTAGAATGTCCCTCGAAGCTTTCTTT	CASRRMSLEAFF
TRBV2	TRBJ1-4	once	-	TGTGCCAGCAGTGGACAGGTTAATGAAAAACTGTTTTTT	CASSGQVNEKLFF
TRBV28	TRBJ2-3	once	TRBD1	TGTGCCAGCAGTCCCCCGGACAGGGGGTTTGGTACGCAGTATTTT	CASSPPDRGFGTQYF
TRBV5-4	TRBJ2-2	-	-	TGTGCCAGCAGCTTCGCAGGGCTCACCGGGGAGCTGTTTTTT	CASSFAGLTGELFF
TRBV9	TRBJ2-2	-	-	TGTGCCAGCACCAAGAGCACCGGGGAGCTGTTTTTT	CASTKSTGELFF
TRBV9	TRBJ2-5	-	TRBD1	TGTGCCAGCAGCGCCCCCGGGACAGGGGGCTTAGGGACCCAGTACTTC	CASSAPGTGGLGTQYF
TRBV7-6	TRBJ2-7	-	TRBD2	TGTGCCAGCAGCTTGGGAGGGGTGGGTTACGAGCAGTACTTC	CASSLGGVGYEQYF
TRBV7-9	TRBJ1-2	-	-	TGTGTCCCGGGGGGCTACACCTTC	CVPGGYTF
TRBV6-1	TRBJ2-7	-	-	TGTGCCAGCCTCCGACTAGTTGGCTCCTACGAGCAGTACTTC	CASLRLVGSYEQYF
TRBV29-1	TRBJ2-1	-	TRBD2	TGCAGCGTTGAACCTCAACTAGCGGGGGCATACAATGAGCAGTTCTTC	CSVEPQLAGAYNEQFF
TRBV5-4	TRBJ1-2	-	-	TGTGCCAGCAGCTTGGTGTCAGGGGTGGTAGGCTATGGCTACACCTTC	CASSLVSGVVGYGYTF
TRBV9	TRBJ1-4	-	-	TGTGCCAGCAGCGGCACAGGTTCTACTAATGAAAAACTGTTTTTT	CASSGTGSTNEKLFF
TRBV5-6	TRBJ1-3	-	-	TGTGCCAGCAGCGAGGGAAACACCATATATTTT	CASSEGNTIYF
TRBV5-1	TRBJ2-5	-	-	TGCGCCAGCAGCTTGGATTCGACAGCCTCGGAGACCCAGTACTTC	CASSLDSTASETQYF
TRBV20-1	TRBJ2-7	-	-	TGCAGTGCTAGAAGAGTCGGCGAGCAGTACTTC	CSARRVGEQYF
TRBV5-1	TRBJ1-2	-	-	TGCGCCAGCAGCCCGGATCTAGGCCAGTCGTGGGGCTACACCTTC	CASSPDLGQSWGYTF